This T cell receptor beta chain is from a study of cytomegalovirus exposure and HLA in healthy donors. Study-level points and caveats: Sequencing likely generated an artifact that appeared as a cluster of highly shared sequence variants. TCR beta chains associated with HLA were, in a later analysis, more clonally expanded than equally common others.

V shed 0 bases and J 7 bases; nucleotides not matched to a gene: 10. CDR3 length equals 18 residues. The germline V gene has CDR1 SEHNR and CDR2 FQNEAQ (reference sequence). On this clone itself: What it binds is not known.

A multiplex PCR was run with 60 Vbeta primers and 13 Jbeta primers. Some clones are missing from TCRdb's copy, which holds only in-frame ones; the method was immunoSEQ multiplex PCR. The sample has around 160,000 clones; around 85% are singletons. The source material was PBMCs. This clonotype was obtained from a man aged 18 to 29 in good health and CMV-seropositive. This chain connects TRBV7-9 to TRBJ2-1, with 12 nucleotides matching TRBD2. The CDR3 DNA follows: TGTGCCAGCAGCTTAGCGGGACTAGCGGGTTCCTCGAGGAATGAGCAGTTCTTC. It specifies CASSLAGLAGSSRNEQFF.